A single sample gave rise to the 7 T cell receptor beta chains below, sequenced in a study of response to subunit inactivated influenza vaccine. TCRdb processed the RT-PCR reads anew with MiXCR; each CDR3 protein has one entry. This sample yields 500,000 or so distinct CDR3 sequences, of which about 10% are seen a single time; about an eighth belongs to the top ten. The sequencing here drew on PBMCs from blood, taken more than 35 days after vaccination. These receptors were collected from a man in his forties or fifties who received an inactivated influenza vaccine.

This chain uses TRBV5-1 with TRBJ2-7, with 9 positions matching TRBD1. Germline-derived CDR1 and CDR2 are SGHRS and YFSETQ. The CDR3 consists of 15 residues. Unmatched junction bases numbered 7, after V lost 4 bases and J lost 2 bases. CDR3 protein: CASSPTGTGPYEQYF. CDR3 nucleotide sequence: TGCGCCAGCAGCCCCACCGGGACAGGGCCCTACGAGCAGTACTTC.

The chain is built from TRBV20-1 and TRBJ2-1; 10 bases match TRBD1. The CDR3 length is 16 residues. Trimming cost V 1 base and J 7 bases; bases outside gene matches: 10. From germline, CDR1 is DFQATT and CDR2 SNEGSKA (reference sequence). This CDR3 is CSARGQTGGLSNEQFF. The CDR3 nucleotides read TGCAGTGCTAGAGGGCAGACAGGGGGCTTATCAAATGAGCAGTTCTTC.

This clonotype was counted only a few times. The V and J genes are TRBV11-2 and TRBJ2-7, with 9 bases fitting TRBD2. The CDR3 has 15 amino acids. Germline trimming cut 3 bases from V and 2 bases from J; bases unmatched to any gene: 5. Germline V gene sequence: CDR1 SGHAT, CDR2 FQNNGV. The CDR3 loop reads CASSFSSGDAYEQYF. CDR3 coding DNA: TGTGCCAGCAGCTTCTCTAGCGGGGATGCCTACGAGCAGTACTTC.

The V gene is TRBV11-2, the J gene TRBJ2-7; 9 nucleotides match TRBD1. V shed 5 bases, J shed 4 bases, and the junction held 6 bases outside the gene matches. The CDR3 is 14 residues long. Germline-derived CDR1 and CDR2 are SGHAT and FQNNGV. CDR3 in DNA: TGTGCCAGCAGCGTGGGACAGGGAGGATACGAGCAGTACTTC. Translating gives CASSVGQGGYEQYF.

This clonotype was counted a few times. V is TRBV5-5 and J is TRBJ2-3, with D possibly being TRBD1 (6 bases). Germline loops: CDR1 SGHKS, CDR2 YYEKEE (reference sequence). V lost 4 bases and J 8 bases, leaving 17 bases between the germline ends. This CDR3 spans 14 amino acids. The DNA of the CDR3 is TGTGCCAGCAGCCTGTCATGGGACAAGGGTACGCAGTATTTT. This gives the protein CASSLSWDKGTQYF.

This clonotype has a single count. The chain joins TRBV3-1 to TRBJ2-3; 9 bases are a match to TRBD2. The CDR3 consists of 15 residues. V lost 2 bases and J lost 5; bases outside the gene matches: 5. Germline V CDR1 and CDR2: LGHDT, YNNKEL (reference sequence). The CDR3 sequence: CASSQNVLAGDTQYF. CDR3 coding DNA: TGTGCCAGCAGCCAAAATGTACTAGCGGGAGATACGCAGTATTTT.

This clonotype was seen a handful of times. V gene TRBV6-1 combines with J gene TRBJ2-5, with 9 bases aligning to TRBD1. Unmatched junction bases numbered 2, after V lost 0 bases and J lost 6 bases. The CDR3 has 14 amino acids. Germline-derived CDR1 and CDR2 are MNHNS and SASEGT. DNA of the CDR3: TGTGCCAGCAGTGAAGCGACAGGGGGACAGACCCAGTACTTC. Its protein is CASSEATGGQTQYF.